Below, 29 T cell receptor beta chains from the same sample are listed, as sequenced in a study of T cell changes during pregnancy in multiple sclerosis. Measured with immunoSEQ multiplex PCR; TCRdb has only the in-frame clones, and not every one. The table records roughly 100,000 clones, around 92% of them present only once. The starting material was peripheral blood, obtained after pregnancy. Every receptor here comes from a female donor with multiple sclerosis, enrolled in a pregnancy study.

The chain uses TRBV19 and TRBJ2-1; TRBD2 aligns across 12 bases. J lost 2 bases, V lost 4 bases, and 9 bases had no gene match. This CDR3 region has 18 residues. The V gene's germline CDR1 is LNHDA and CDR2 SQIVND (reference sequence). The CDR3 DNA reads as TGTGCCAGTAGTACCGGGGGACTAGCGGGCAGTCCCTACAATGAGCAGTTCTTC. This sequence encodes CASSTGGLAGSPYNEQFF.

This clone has just a few counts. This rearrangement joins TRBV7-9 to TRBJ1-1, with 7 positions matching TRBD1. The CDR3 runs to 14 residues. The germline gives CDR1 SEHNR, CDR2 FQNEAQ (reference sequence). The V and J ends lost 3 bases and 1 base, in that order; junction bases with no gene match: 2. The CDR3, as DNA: TGTGCCAGCAGCTTCCAGGGGGAGAACACTGAAGCTTTCTTT. Protein product: CASSFQGENTEAFF.

This chain uses TRBV5-1 with TRBJ2-7; 8 bases map to TRBD2. This CDR3 contains 16 residues. Germline lookup yields CDR1 SGHRS and CDR2 YFSETQ. V dropped 0 bases and J dropped 5; count of bases not matched to a gene: 10. The CDR3 DNA reads TGCGCCAGCAGCTTGGCGGGGGGGGAACTCAGAGACGAGCAGTACTTC. This codes for CASSLAGGELRDEQYF.

This clone occurred a few times. The chain employs TRBV4-2 and TRBJ2-7; D unclear. Trimming left V 1 base short and J 0 bases short, with 16 bases between. CDR3 length: 17 amino acids. The germline CDR1 and CDR2 sequences are LGHNA and YNFKEQ. The CDR3 sequence is CASSQGPTSAASYEQYF. The DNA of the CDR3 is TGTGCCAGCAGCCAAGGTCCAACCTCGGCGGCCTCCTACGAGCAGTACTTC.

This chain joins TRBV4-1 and TRBJ1-5; 8 bases are a match to TRBD1. There are 16 residues in the CDR3. V dropped 4 bases and J dropped 3; count of bases not matched to a gene: 8. CDR1 is MGHRA, CDR2 YSYEKL, per germline. Written as DNA, the CDR3 is TGCGCCAGCAGCCTGAGACCGGGACAGGTCAATCAGCCCCAGCATTTT. It encodes CASSLRPGQVNQPQHF.

A single count supports this clone. The rearrangement links TRBV9 to TRBJ1-6; D is unresolved. CDR1 is SGDLS and CDR2 is YYNGEE in the germline V gene. The V gene lost 0 bases and the J gene lost 5 bases, with 3 bases spanning the gap. This CDR3 contains 13 residues. The CDR3 region has the DNA TGTGCCAGCAGCGTAGTAGATAATTCACCCCTCCACTTT. Protein sequence: CASSVVDNSPLHF.

The rearrangement links TRBV30 to TRBJ2-3, with 8 bases matching TRBD1. The ends lost 3 bases at V and 5 bases at J; junction bases unmatched: 4. The germline V gene has CDR1 GTSNPN and CDR2 SVGIG (reference sequence). CDR3 length: 13 amino acids. CDR3 residues: CAWRRQGRDTQYF. The CDR3 nucleotides are TGTGCCTGGAGGAGACAGGGGCGAGATACGCAGTATTTT.

The chain joins TRBV6-5 to TRBJ1-5, with D possibly TRBD1 on 6 matching bases. CDR1 is MNHEY, CDR2 SVGAGI, per germline. V lost 6 bases and J 1 base, leaving 13 bases between the germline ends. The CDR3 has 15 amino acids. CDR3 sequence: CASRDRTLSNQPQHF. CDR3 DNA sequence: TGTGCCAGCAGGGACAGAACCTTAAGCAATCAGCCCCAGCATTTT.

This clone is a singleton in its sample. The CDR3 protein is CASSVGSETQGQYF. The CDR3 DNA reads as TGTGCCAGCAGCGTAGGGAGTGAAACCCAGGGGCAGTACTTC. The chain carries TRBV9 and TRBJ2-4; maybe TRBD1 (6 bases). Germline V lookup: CDR1 SGDLS, CDR2 YYNGEE. The CDR3 is 14 amino acids. V dropped 0 bases and J dropped 13 bases, with 17 bases sitting between them.

The genes are TRBV19 and TRBJ2-5; no clear D. Trimming left V 4 bases short and J 4 bases short, with 13 bases between. Germline values: CDR1 LNHDA, CDR2 SQIVND (reference sequence). The CDR3 is 14 residues long. CDR3 loop: CASSTRSPPETQYF. CDR3 bases: TGTGCCAGTAGTACGAGGAGCCCTCCAGAGACCCAGTACTTC.

The chain carries TRBV2 and TRBJ2-6; TRBD1 might be the D (6 bases). The CDR3 sequence is 15 residues long. The germline V gene has CDR1 SNHLY and CDR2 FYNNEI. The V end was cut by 5 bases, the J end by 0 bases, with 8 bases between. DNA of the CDR3: TGTGCCAGCAGTACCAGGGGCTCTGGGGCCAACGTCCTGACTTTC. Protein product: CASSTRGSGANVLTF.

The genes are TRBV7-9 and TRBJ2-1; TRBD2 matches at 9 bases. The CDR3 extends over 17 amino acids. V shed 5 bases, J shed 4 bases, and the junction held 12 bases outside the gene matches. The germline gives CDR1 SEHNR, CDR2 FQNEAQ (reference sequence). CDR3: CASSRGQGGRAYNEQFF. CDR3 bases: TGTGCCAGCAGCCGGGGGCAGGGCGGGAGGGCTTACAATGAGCAGTTCTTC.

The CDR3 protein is CSVAGEGTEAFF. Here the CDR3 DNA reads TGCAGCGTTGCAGGGGAAGGCACTGAAGCTTTCTTT. The V and J genes are TRBV29-1 and TRBJ1-1; TRBD1 might be the D (6 bases). Germline V CDR1 and CDR2: SQVTM, ANQGSEA. Trimming stripped 4 bases from V and 4 bases from J, with 10 bases between. The length of the CDR3 is 12 residues.

The chain links TRBV9 to TRBJ1-2; TRBD1 matches 7 bases. Germline V gene data show CDR1 as SGDLS and CDR2 as YYNGEE. V lost 0 bases and J lost 0; bases outside the gene matches: 2. The CDR3 runs to 15 residues. CDR3 region: CASSVVRGPNYGYTF. The DNA for the CDR3 is TGTGCCAGCAGCGTAGTGAGGGGGCCTAACTATGGCTACACCTTC.

The chain links TRBV5-4 to TRBJ2-3, with 8 bases identical to TRBD1. Losses at the gene ends were 1 base for V and 6 bases for J; bases not matched to a gene: 7. Germline-derived CDR1 and CDR2 are SGHNT and YYREEE (reference sequence). The CDR3 is 15 amino acids. The CDR3 loop reads CASSLNRQGRDTQYF. In DNA form, the CDR3 reads TGTGCCAGCAGCTTGAATCGACAGGGGAGGGATACGCAGTATTTT.

This clone has only one observation. The chain is built from TRBV27 and TRBJ2-5; 11 nucleotides match TRBD2. From germline, CDR1 is MNHEY and CDR2 SMNVEV (reference sequence). The CDR3 extends over 17 amino acids. V gave up 5 bases and J gave up 5 bases; unmatched junction bases: 13. The CDR3 protein is CASSGRTSGLRSETQYF. For the CDR3, the DNA is TGTGCCAGCAGTGGACGGACTAGCGGGCTAAGGTCGGAGACCCAGTACTTC.

The J gene is TRBJ1-2, the V gene TRBV19, with a weak D call TRBD1 (5 bases). Germline V gene sequence: CDR1 LNHDA, CDR2 SQIVND (reference sequence). Between the trimmed V and J ends, which lost 7 bases and 4 bases, there was a span of 13 bases. This CDR3 has 13 amino acids. The CDR3 bases are TGTGCCAGTAAAGGGCAGGGCGGCTATGGCTACACCTTC. It translates to CASKGQGGYGYTF.

This clone was detected only a few times. The rearrangement links TRBV18 to TRBJ1-1; TRBD1 agrees at 7 bases. This CDR3 has 15 residues. Germline assignment: CDR1 KGHSH and CDR2 LQKENI. The V segment lost 3 bases and the J segment 1 base; nucleotides outside the gene matches: 5. CDR3 nucleotide sequence: TGTGCCAGCTCACCGGTACGGGACAGGAACACTGAAGCTTTCTTT. Amino acid sequence: CASSPVRDRNTEAFF.

This chain joins TRBV27 and TRBJ2-5; tentatively, D is TRBD1 (6 bases). The germline CDR1 and CDR2 sequences are MNHEY and SMNVEV (reference sequence). Deletions cut 6 bases from V and 2 bases from J, with 13 bases between. This CDR3 contains 14 residues. CDR3 in DNA: TGTGCCAGCAGCCGGACAGTCCTTCAAGAGACCCAGTACTTC. This gives the protein CASSRTVLQETQYF.

V is TRBV2 and J is TRBJ1-4; weak D call: TRBD1 (5 bases). This CDR3 has 14 residues. The germline V and J ends were trimmed by 3 bases and 10 bases, with 15 bases remaining between them. Germline loops: CDR1 SNHLY, CDR2 FYNNEI. CDR3 in amino acids: CASSESRSQGKLFF. The CDR3 DNA reads TGTGCCAGCAGTGAGTCACGTAGCCAGGGAAAACTGTTTTTT.

The chain carries TRBV4-1 and TRBJ1-2, with 10 bases aligning to TRBD1. Germline V gene data show CDR1 as MGHRA and CDR2 as YSYEKL. Trimming took 2 bases from V and 2 from J; bases not matched to a gene: 5. The CDR3 sequence is 16 residues long. CDR3 DNA: TGCGCCAGCAGCCAATCGCCGGGACAGGGGAACTATGGCTACACCTTC. Its translation: CASSQSPGQGNYGYTF.

This clone was seen just once. The CDR3 is CASSPSSYNEQFF. CDR3 nucleotide sequence: TGTGCCAGCAGCCCGAGCTCCTACAATGAGCAGTTCTTC. The chain recombines TRBV7-2 with TRBJ2-1; D gene ambiguous. V was pared by 5 bases and J by 0 bases, with 5 bases between. CDR3 length equals 13 residues. Germline V gene data show CDR1 as SGHTA and CDR2 as FQGNSA.

The chain combines TRBV7-9 with TRBJ2-1, with 10 bases matching TRBD2. After removal of 4 bases from V and 0 bases from J, the junction contained 9 bases not matched to a gene. The CDR3 is 18 residues long. Germline V CDR1 and CDR2: SEHNR, FQNEAQ (reference sequence). The CDR3 spells CASSWGLAFRYSYNEQFF. In nucleotides, the CDR3 is TGTGCCAGCAGCTGGGGACTAGCGTTTAGGTACTCCTACAATGAGCAGTTCTTC.

The chain is built from TRBV27 and TRBJ2-6; 9 positions agree with TRBD1. There are 19 residues in the CDR3. Germline CDR1 and CDR2: MNHEY and SMNVEV (reference sequence). Unmatched junction bases numbered 13, after V lost 6 bases and J lost 1 base. The CDR3 DNA reads as TGTGCCAGCAGCCCCCGCTTCCGGGACAGGGCGTCTGGGGCCAACGTCCTGACTTTC. Protein: CASSPRFRDRASGANVLTF. Full variable domain (missing parts from reference TRBV27 and TRBJ2-6): EAQVTQNPRYLITVTGKKLTVTCSQNMNHEYMSWYRQDPGLGLRQIYYSMNVEVTDKGDVPEGYKVSRKEKRNFPLILESPSPNQTSLYFCASSPRFRDRASGANVLTFGAGSRLTVL.

The V gene is TRBV6-1, the J gene TRBJ1-6; 9 bases are a match to TRBD1. The CDR3 is 13 residues long. The germline gives CDR1 MNHNS, CDR2 SASEGT. Losses at the gene ends were 8 bases for V and 7 bases for J; bases not matched to a gene: 3. Here the CDR3 DNA reads TGTGCCAGCGCCGGACAGGGGAATTCACCCCTCCACTTT. Translated: CASAGQGNSPLHF.

The gene calls are TRBV18 and TRBJ1-5; TRBD1 aligns across 8 bases. Germline lookup yields CDR1 KGHSH and CDR2 LQKENI. CDR3 length equals 18 residues. The ends lost 2 bases at V and 1 base at J; junction bases unmatched: 10. The CDR3 region has the DNA TGTGCCAGCTCACCATACATAAACCGGGACAGGAGCAATCAGCCCCAGCATTTT. Its protein product is CASSPYINRDRSNQPQHF.

V gene TRBV5-1 combines with J gene TRBJ2-5; D is uncertain. The CDR3 is 13 residues long. The germline CDR1 and CDR2 sequences are SGHRS and YFSETQ. V was pared by 4 bases and J by 5 bases, with 12 bases between. This chain's CDR3 is CASSPGPGETQYF. The CDR3 DNA sequence: TGCGCCAGCAGCCCCGGCCCCGGGGAGACCCAGTACTTC.

This clone was seen once. The chain recombines TRBV5-6 with TRBJ2-2; 12 bases fit TRBD2. This CDR3 is built from 16 residues. The J segment lost 4 bases and the V segment lost 4 bases, leaving 5 bases of the junction unmatched. Germline V CDR1 and CDR2: SGHDT, YYEEEE. Here the CDR3 reads CASSRRLAGVTGELFF. For the CDR3, the DNA is TGTGCCAGCAGCCGCCGACTAGCGGGAGTCACCGGGGAGCTGTTTTTT.

The rearrangement uses TRBV10-3 and TRBJ2-7; 9 nucleotides match TRBD1. J lost 5 bases, V lost 2 bases, and 4 bases had no gene match. Germline V CDR1 and CDR2: ENHRY, SYGVKD. CDR3 size: 14 residues. The CDR3 DNA follows: TGTGCCATCAGTGAGCCGGGACAGGGTAACGAGCAGTACTTC. Its protein is CAISEPGQGNEQYF.